This passage covers 32 T cell receptor beta chains from one sample sequenced in a study of CD8 T cells in ankylosing spondylitis. MiXCR, applied by TCRdb to the 5' RACE reads, yields one record per CDR3 protein. The sample consists of approximately 250,000 distinct CDR3 sequences, roughly 8% of them appearing once. The sequenced sample was blood, either unsorted or a sorted T cell fraction (not recorded which). The receptors stem from a female donor with ankylosing spondylitis or in good health (not recorded which).

In its sample, this clonotype was seen many times. V is TRBV12-3 or TRBV12-4 and J is TRBJ2-3; D remains ambiguous. The CDR3 is 14 residues long. The ends were cut back, 8 bases at V and 2 bases at J, with 14 bases in the middle. The CDR3 here is CASAPFTFTDTQYF. CDR3 nucleotides: TGTGCCAGCGCTCCGTTCACCTTCACAGATACGCAGTATTTT.

This clonotype has at least ten counts. V and J are TRBV7-9 and TRBJ2-1; the D gene is possibly TRBD2 (5 bases). The V gene lost 5 bases and the J gene lost 8 bases, with 16 bases spanning the gap. The CDR3 extends over 14 amino acids. Per germline, CDR1 SEHNR and CDR2 FQNEAQ (reference sequence). The CDR3, as DNA: TGTGCCAGCAGCAAACTAGTATCCGTCGATGAGCAGTTCTTC. This codes for CASSKLVSVDEQFF.

This clonotype was observed at least ten times. The V and J genes are TRBV5-6 and TRBJ1-1; 9 nucleotides match TRBD1. The CDR3 covers 14 residues. Germline CDR1 reads SGHDT; CDR2 reads YYEEEE. V was clipped by 4 bases and J by 6 bases; unmatched bases: 7. The DNA for the CDR3 is TGTGCCAGCAGCAGTACAGGGGGCTTCGCTGAAGCTTTCTTT. Protein product: CASSSTGGFAEAFF.

This clonotype has ten or more counts. The rearrangement joins TRBV6-2 or TRBV6-3 to TRBJ2-7, with D perhaps matching TRBD1 or TRBD2 (5 bases each). CDR1 is MNHEY, CDR2 SVGEGT, per germline. Trimming stripped 5 bases from V and 4 bases from J, with 9 bases between. The CDR3 loop spans 12 amino acids. The CDR3 is CASSRGRYEQYF. The CDR3 region has the DNA TGTGCCAGCAGTCGGGGACGGTACGAGCAGTACTTC.

This clonotype was seen repeatedly, ten times or more. V usage is TRBV20-1 and J usage is TRBJ2-5; D call uncertain. Trimming pared 3 bases from V and 4 bases from J, leaving 3 bases between. The CDR3 consists of 10 residues. The germline V gene encodes CDR1 DFQATT and CDR2 SNEGSKA (reference sequence). CDR3 residues: CSASPETQYF. Here the CDR3 DNA reads TGCAGTGCTAGCCCAGAGACCCAGTACTTC.

As regards this clonotype: A much larger clone sits a single nucleotide away, making a read error possible. The chain is built from TRBV6-6 and TRBJ2-7, with D possibly being TRBD2 (6 bases). CDR3 size: 17 residues. Germline values: CDR1 MNHNY, CDR2 SVGAGI (reference sequence). The CDR3 DNA follows: TGTGCCGGCAGTTACACGGTATCGGGGGTCTCTTCCTACGAGCAGTACTTC. It yields the protein CAGSYTVSGVSSYEQYF.

This clonotype showed up many times. This chain joins TRBV4-3 and TRBJ1-2; possible D gene TRBD1, 5 bases. CDR1 and CDR2 from the germline V gene are LGHNA and YSLEER. The CDR3 is 15 amino acids. Trimming left V 4 bases short and J 6 bases short, with 18 bases between. Here the CDR3 reads CASSPSLGRGDGYTF. For the CDR3, the DNA is TGCGCCAGCAGCCCTTCCCTGGGGAGGGGAGATGGCTACACCTTC.

This clonotype was detected many times. The chain combines TRBV15 with TRBJ2-1, with 16 bases fitting TRBD2. CDR3 length: 15 amino acids. V was clipped by 9 bases and J by 7 bases; unmatched bases: 6. CDR1 is LNHNV, CDR2 YYDKDF, per germline (reference sequence). The CDR3: CATSPGLAGGNEQFF. CDR3 coding DNA: TGTGCCACTTCTCCGGGACTAGCGGGAGGGAATGAGCAGTTCTTC.

This clonotype was recorded at least ten times. V usage is TRBV30 and J usage is TRBJ2-1; D is possibly TRBD1 or TRBD2 (5 bases each). CDR1 GTSNPN and CDR2 SVGIG come from the germline V gene (reference sequence). The CDR3 spans 10 residues. V lost 6 bases, J lost 13 bases, and 13 bases lay in between. This CDR3 reads CACLGRVQFF. CDR3 nucleotides: TGTGCCTGTTTGGGACGAGTTCAGTTCTTC.

This clonotype has ten or more counts. In DNA form, the CDR3 reads TGTGCCACCAGTGATGGAGGAGGTCGCGAGCAGTACTTC. This encodes CATSDGGGREQYF. The chain combines TRBV24-1 with TRBJ2-7; TRBD2 might be the D (5 bases). Per germline, CDR1 KGHDR and CDR2 SFDVKD. The V gene lost 3 bases and the J gene lost 6 bases, with 11 bases spanning the gap. CDR3 length: 13 residues.

For this clonotype: A much larger clone sits a single nucleotide away, making a read error possible. The CDR3: CASSAGTASENEQLF. In DNA form, the CDR3 reads TGTGCCAGCAGTGCCGGGACAGCGAGTGAGAATGAGCAGCTCTTC. The chain employs TRBV9 and TRBJ2-1; TRBD1 matches 7 bases. The CDR3 has 15 amino acids. The germline V gene encodes CDR1 SGDLS and CDR2 YYNGEE.

This clonotype was seen ten or more times. The chain is built from TRBV5-4 and TRBJ2-7, with D perhaps matching TRBD1 (6 bases). The CDR3 contains 14 residues. V lost 4 bases to trimming and J lost 3 bases, with 14 bases between them. Germline CDR1 SGHNT, CDR2 YYREEE (reference sequence). Here the CDR3 DNA reads TGTGCCAGCAGCCCGACCGTAGGGGGCTACGAGCAGTACTTC. Translating gives CASSPTVGGYEQYF.

This clonotype was seen many times. This chain links TRBV20-1 with TRBJ2-3; TRBD2 might be the D (6 bases). V lost 6 bases and J 5 bases, leaving 15 bases between the germline ends. This CDR3 has 13 amino acids. CDR1 and CDR2 from the germline V gene are DFQATT and SNEGSKA (reference sequence). CDR3 DNA: TGCAGTGCGGGAGGACCTACGGTAGATACGCAGTATTTT. Its translation: CSAGGPTVDTQYF.

This clonotype was picked up many times. The rearrangement joins TRBV20-1 to TRBJ1-6, with D maybe TRBD1 (6 bases). The CDR3 runs 13 residues. In germline, CDR1 is DFQATT, CDR2 SNEGSKA (reference sequence). Trimming left V 6 bases short and J 7 bases short, with 13 bases between. The CDR3 reads CSANTGRNSPLHF. The CDR3 coding sequence is TGCAGTGCCAACACAGGGAGGAATTCACCCCTCCACTTT.

V and J are TRBV28 and TRBJ1-1; D ambiguous. The CDR3 runs 12 residues. Trimming removed 6 bases at V and 1 base at J, with 6 bases between. CDR1 and CDR2 (germline): MDHEN, SYDVKM. The CDR3 DNA is TGTGCCAGCAGGGACGAGAACACTGAAGCTTTCTTT. Translated: CASRDENTEAFF.

This clonotype was seen many times. This chain joins TRBV27 and TRBJ2-5; 9 nucleotides agree with TRBD2. There are 14 residues in the CDR3. Germline trimming cut 6 bases from V and 6 bases from J; bases unmatched to any gene: 8. In germline, CDR1 is MNHEY, CDR2 SMNVEV (reference sequence). CDR3 bases: TGTGCCAGCAGACCTAGCGGGAATAAAAAGACCCAGTACTTC. Protein product: CASRPSGNKKTQYF.

This clonotype was seen many times. A read error may produce the germline difference seen at one junction end. This chain connects TRBV20-1 to TRBJ2-7; D not certain. Germline CDR1 reads DFQATT; CDR2 reads SNEGSKA (reference sequence). The CDR3 is made up of 12 amino acids. The CDR3 protein is CSAGDGLDEQYF. CDR3 coding DNA: TGCAGTGCTGGAGACGGGTTAGACGAGCAGTACTTC.

The CDR3 nucleotides are TGTGCCAGCAGCCCCCATAACAGGGGGCAAGAGACCCAGTACTTC. Translating gives CASSPHNRGQETQYF. The genes are TRBV7-9 and TRBJ2-5; 8 nucleotides match TRBD1. Germline V gene lookup returns CDR1 SEHNR and CDR2 FQNEAQ (reference sequence). Trimming at V came to 5 bases and at J to 2 bases, leaving 7 bases not matched to a gene. This CDR3 has 15 residues.

The chain carries TRBV5-5 and TRBJ1-2; no definite D call. This CDR3 region has 13 residues. CDR1 SGHKS and CDR2 YYEKEE come from the germline V gene (reference sequence). The germline V and J ends were trimmed by 3 bases and 5 bases, with 11 bases remaining between them. In nucleotides, the CDR3 is TGTGCCAGCAGCTCAGACGGCTGGTATGGCTACACCTTC. This codes for CASSSDGWYGYTF. The full variable domain, with the rest looked up from reference TRBV5-5 and TRBJ1-2, is DAGVTQSPTHLIKTRGQQVTLRCSPISGHKSVSWYQQVLGQGPQFIFQYYEKEERGRGNFPDRFSARQFPNYSSELNVNALLLGDSALYLCASSSDGWYGYTFGSGTRLTVV.

Ten or more counts support this clonotype. The gene calls are TRBV29-1 and TRBJ2-7; 9 nucleotides line up with TRBD2. Germline values: CDR1 SQVTM, CDR2 ANQGSEA. V lost 1 base and J lost 4; bases outside the gene matches: 8. The CDR3 spans 15 residues. CDR3 sequence reads: CSVEGVAGEGYEQYF. The CDR3 nucleotides read TGCAGCGTTGAAGGGGTAGCGGGAGAGGGATACGAGCAGTACTTC.

This clonotype was counted at least ten times. This rearrangement joins TRBV20-1 to TRBJ2-1, with D tentatively TRBD1 (5 bases). This CDR3 comprises 14 residues. Germline V gene data show CDR1 as DFQATT and CDR2 as SNEGSKA (reference sequence). CDR3 region: CGAWFRGSYNEQFF. Here the CDR3 DNA reads TGCGGGGCTTGGTTTCGCGGCTCCTACAATGAGCAGTTCTTC.

This clonotype appeared many times. The gene calls are TRBV10-3 and TRBJ1-2; tentatively, D is TRBD1 (5 bases). CDR1 ENHRY and CDR2 SYGVKD come from the germline V gene. This CDR3 contains 13 residues. V was cut by 2 bases and J by 8 bases, with 12 bases left in between. This CDR3 reads CAISEEVGDGYTF. The CDR3 DNA follows: TGTGCCATCAGTGAGGAGGTAGGGGACGGCTACACCTTC.

This clonotype was detected ten times or more. The gene calls are TRBV5-1 and TRBJ2-2; D call uncertain. Germline V lookup: CDR1 SGHRS, CDR2 YFSETQ. Trimming removed 0 bases at V and 5 bases at J, with 8 bases between. The CDR3 extends over 14 amino acids. CDR3 sequence reads: CASSLGYGTGELFF. CDR3 DNA: TGCGCCAGCAGCTTGGGATACGGGACCGGGGAGCTGTTTTTT.

This clonotype was observed a few times. This chain connects TRBV4-3 to TRBJ2-1; the match to TRBD2 covers 8 bases. The CDR3 totals 14 residues. V trimming: 3 bases; J trimming: 9 bases; junction bases outside the gene matches: 7. The V gene's germline CDR1 is LGHNA and CDR2 YSLEER. Here the CDR3 DNA reads TGCGCCAGCAGCCATGCGGGACTAGAAGGTGAGCAGTTCTTC. It codes for CASSHAGLEGEQFF.

This clonotype was recorded at least ten times. J is TRBJ1-2 and V is TRBV20-1, with 7 positions matching TRBD1. V was clipped by 6 bases and J by 7 bases; unmatched bases: 8. This CDR3 is built from 12 residues. Per the germline V gene, CDR1 is DFQATT and CDR2 is SNEGSKA (reference sequence). Here the CDR3 reads CSATTGEVGYTF. As DNA, the CDR3 is TGCAGTGCCACCACAGGGGAGGTTGGCTACACCTTC.

This clonotype was seen at least ten times. V and J are TRBV12-3 or TRBV12-4 and TRBJ2-4; the match to TRBD1 covers 10 bases. V was clipped by 7 bases and J by 5 bases; unmatched bases: 11. CDR3 size: 16 residues. In DNA, the CDR3 is TGTGCCAGCACCATGGGCACCGGGACAGGGGAAAACATTCAGTACTTC. The encoded protein is CASTMGTGTGENIQYF.

In this sample, this clonotype turned up many times. The J gene is TRBJ2-5, the V gene TRBV2; D is perhaps TRBD1 or TRBD2 (5 bases each). Germline CDR1 is SNHLY and CDR2 is FYNNEI. The CDR3 has 13 amino acids. The V end lost 7 bases, the J end lost 9 bases, and 18 bases lay between the germline ends. CDR3 region: CASILDRRESQYF. For the CDR3, the DNA is TGTGCCAGCATCCTAGACAGAAGGGAGTCCCAGTACTTC.

The gene calls are TRBV12-3 or TRBV12-4 and TRBJ2-1; D uncertain. This CDR3 has 12 residues. V was clipped by 5 bases and J by 7 bases, with 9 bases between them. The CDR3 DNA is TGTGCCAGCAGTCACGAGTGGAATGAGCAGTTCTTC. Protein sequence: CASSHEWNEQFF.

This clonotype was recorded at least ten times. The chain joins TRBV10-3 to TRBJ1-6, with D possibly being TRBD1 (5 bases). This CDR3 comprises 16 residues. Germline CDR1 reads ENHRY; CDR2 reads SYGVKD. With 7 bases removed from V and 7 bases from J, the gap between germline ends came to 20 bases. CDR3 region: CAIKGAGPDFNSPLHF. Written as DNA, the CDR3 is TGTGCCATCAAAGGAGCAGGGCCGGACTTCAATTCACCCCTCCACTTT.

This clonotype was counted at least ten times. This sequence joins TRBV6-1 and TRBJ2-5, with 9 positions matching TRBD1. This CDR3 has 13 residues. CDR1 and CDR2 (germline): MNHNS, SASEGT. The V gene end was trimmed by 8 bases and the J gene end by 7 bases; junction bases not matched to a gene: 8. In nucleotides, the CDR3 is TGTGCCAGCGGCCCACAGGGGGCAGGGACCCAGTACTTC. Residues: CASGPQGAGTQYF.

There are many counts of this clonotype. V gene TRBV10-3 combines with J gene TRBJ2-1; D remains ambiguous. V lost 0 bases and J 0 bases, leaving 18 bases between the germline ends. Germline V gene data show CDR1 as ENHRY and CDR2 as SYGVKD. The CDR3 extends over 19 amino acids. CDR3 residues: CAISESASASRISYNEQFF. The CDR3 nucleotides read TGTGCCATCAGTGAGTCGGCGTCCGCTAGTCGAATCTCCTACAATGAGCAGTTCTTC.

This clonotype was recorded many times. The chain couples TRBV14 to TRBJ2-1, with 14 bases identical to TRBD2. CDR1 and CDR2 (germline): SGHDN, FVKESK. The V segment lost 3 bases and the J segment 15 bases; nucleotides outside the gene matches: 4. The CDR3 spans 13 residues. The CDR3 DNA reads as TGTGCCAGCAGCCAGGGACTAGCGGGAGAACCGTTCTTC. It specifies CASSQGLAGEPFF. The complete variable domain, with remaining parts taken from reference TRBV14 and TRBJ2-1, reads EAGVTQFPSHSVIEKGQTVTLRCDPISGHDNLYWYRRVMGKEIKFLLHFVKESKQDESGMPNNRFLAERTGGTYSTLKVQPAELEDSGVYFCASSQGLAGEPFFGPGTRLTVL.